The 5 T cell receptor beta chains below were found in one sample sequenced in a study of cytomegalovirus exposure and HLA in healthy donors. The PCR ran on 60 Vbeta and 13 Jbeta primers. Method: immunoSEQ multiplex PCR; TCRdb's copy keeps in-frame clones and lacks some. The table records around 58,000 clones, around 77% of them present only once. The sample was PBMCs. Every receptor here comes from a male donor in good health and CMV-seropositive.

This chain joins TRBV5-6 and TRBJ2-1; tentative D call: TRBD1 (6 bases). Trimming pared 4 bases from V and 5 bases from J, leaving 13 bases between. This CDR3 has 14 amino acids. Germline CDR1 and CDR2: SGHDT and YYEEEE. The CDR3 coding sequence is TGTGCCAGCAGCAAGGGGACACAAGACAATGAGCAGTTCTTC. Encoded protein: CASSKGTQDNEQFF.

The V and J genes are TRBV27 and TRBJ2-2; D remains ambiguous. Germline-derived CDR1 and CDR2 are MNHEY and SMNVEV (reference sequence). V lost 6 bases to trimming and J lost 1 base, with 12 bases between them. CDR3 size: 15 residues. CDR3 in DNA: TGTGCCAGCAGCTTGACAAGCCTGAACACCGGGGAGCTGTTTTTT. It is translated as CASSLTSLNTGELFF.

The chain uses TRBV5-6 and TRBJ2-2; TRBD2 aligns across 9 bases. Trimming cost V 1 base and J 4 bases; bases outside gene matches: 5. There are 16 residues in the CDR3. Germline CDR1 SGHDT, CDR2 YYEEEE. CDR3: CASSLTSGFVTGELFF. DNA of the CDR3: TGTGCCAGCAGCTTGACTAGCGGGTTTGTCACCGGGGAGCTGTTTTTT.

This clone was detected only once. Written as DNA, the CDR3 is TGTGCCAGCAGTTACCTAGCGGGGGTTCCAGATACGCAGTATTTT. Its translation: CASSYLAGVPDTQYF. The chain recombines TRBV2 with TRBJ2-3, with 10 nucleotides matching TRBD2. The CDR3 has 15 residues. Germline CDR1 and CDR2: SNHLY and FYNNEI. Losses at the gene ends were 5 bases for V and 4 bases for J; bases not matched to a gene: 6.

This clone was observed a few times. CDR3 DNA: TGTGCCAGCAGACACAACAGGGATAGCACAGATACGCAGTATTTT. Residues: CASRHNRDSTDTQYF. This sequence joins TRBV2 and TRBJ2-3; a weak D match, TRBD1 (6 bases). This CDR3 comprises 15 residues. V lost 6 bases and J lost 0, with 13 bases in between. Germline assignment: CDR1 SNHLY and CDR2 FYNNEI. Filled out from reference TRBV2 and TRBJ2-3, the complete variable domain reads EPEVTQTPSHQVTQMGQEVILRCVPISNHLYFYWYRQILGQKVEFLVSFYNNEISEKSEIFDDQFSVERPDGSNFTLKIRSTKLEDSAMYFCASRHNRDSTDTQYFGPGTRLTVL.